A selection of T cell receptor beta chains follows, all from one sample in a study of graft-versus-host responses after intestinal transplantation. Sequencing used immunoSEQ multiplex PCR; TCRdb keeps in-frame clones, though not all of them. The sample carries 65,000 to 90,000 clones, just under 95% recorded once. These receptors lack a known antigen. Sequenced material: unstimulated CD8+ T cells sorted from spleen or lymph node cells, taken before transplant. These TCRs come from a human donor who was the organ donor for an intestinal transplant. Both conserved end residues are trimmed from each CDR3. Fields, in order: V gene, J gene, CDR3 protein.

TRBV28,TRBJ1-4,ASSSRDLGNEKLF
TRBV28,TRBJ1-1,ASMGGSTEAF
TRBV6-5,TRBJ2-1,ASSYDSYNEQF
TRBV4-1,TRBJ1-1,ASSGGFTEAF
TRBV9,TRBJ1-5,ASSSTQGNQPQH
TRBV5-5,TRBJ1-1,ASSSLLNTGGTEAF
TRBV4-3,TRBJ2-7,ASRLTWLAGHNL
TRBV29-1,TRBJ2-2,SVSTTSGELF
TRBV4-2,TRBJ2-7,ASSQDIKGPYAYEQY
TRBV7-9,TRBJ2-7,ASSLGPREQY
TRBV10-3,TRBJ2-2,AISESEQLNTGELF
TRBV4-3,TRBJ2-7,ASSQSRTSGYEQY
TRBV11-1,TRBJ1-1,ASRRTGVTEAF
TRBV6-1,TRBJ2-5,ASSEGAGGLETQY
TRBV9,TRBJ2-2,ASSTTGELF
TRBV7-2,TRBJ2-1,ASSLGSSSYNEQF
TRBV7-3,TRBJ2-6,ASSPTRAPGANVLT
TRBV4-1,TRBJ1-6,ASSQVQSGNSPLH
TRBV19,TRBJ2-2,ASSIGGTGLAPTGELF
TRBV6-1,TRBJ1-2,ASSVPRGGYGYT
TRBV7-8,TRBJ2-1,ASSLDLASGSSYNEQF
TRBV6-5,TRBJ2-7,ASSSFYEQY
TRBV5-4,.,ASSLKPGGRYEQY
TRBV12-2,TRBJ1-3,ASRLRGSTVPLSRNTIY
TRBV7-2,TRBJ2-1,ASSSGTSEPRWNEQF
TRBV5-1,.,ASSLRTGGYEQY
TRBV9,.,ASSVGGGLSYEQY
TRBV19,TRBJ2-7,ATGTGDHEQY
TRBV4-1,TRBJ2-2,ASSQVGLRNTGELF
TRBV6-5,TRBJ2-7,ASSPRDRVYEQY
TRBV4-1,TRBJ2-1,ASSQVQGGNEQF
TRBV28,TRBJ1-4,ASSRVAGSNEKLF
TRBV4-3,.,ASSQGLDYEQY
TRBV30,TRBJ2-1,AWLAGGPGEQF
TRBV5-5,TRBJ2-7,ASSPDSYEQY
TRBV4-1,TRBJ2-2,ASSQEPGTSGGGNTGELF